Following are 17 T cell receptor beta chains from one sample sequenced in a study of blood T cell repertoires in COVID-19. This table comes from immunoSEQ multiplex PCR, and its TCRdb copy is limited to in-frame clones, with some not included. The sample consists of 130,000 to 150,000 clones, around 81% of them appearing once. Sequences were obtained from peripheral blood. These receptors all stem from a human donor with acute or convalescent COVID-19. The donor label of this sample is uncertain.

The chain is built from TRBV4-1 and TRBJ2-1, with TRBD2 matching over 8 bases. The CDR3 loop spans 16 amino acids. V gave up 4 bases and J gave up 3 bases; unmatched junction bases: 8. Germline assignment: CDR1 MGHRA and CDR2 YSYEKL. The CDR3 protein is CASSPGGRYLYNEQFF. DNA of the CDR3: TGCGCCAGCAGCCCGGGGGGGAGGTACCTCTACAATGAGCAGTTCTTC.

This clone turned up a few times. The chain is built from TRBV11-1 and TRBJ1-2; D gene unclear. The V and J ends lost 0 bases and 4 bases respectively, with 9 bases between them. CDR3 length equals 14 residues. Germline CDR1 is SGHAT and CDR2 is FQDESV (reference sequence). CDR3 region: CASSLAFGGYGYTF. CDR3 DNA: TGTGCCAGCAGCTTAGCGTTCGGAGGCTATGGCTACACCTTC.

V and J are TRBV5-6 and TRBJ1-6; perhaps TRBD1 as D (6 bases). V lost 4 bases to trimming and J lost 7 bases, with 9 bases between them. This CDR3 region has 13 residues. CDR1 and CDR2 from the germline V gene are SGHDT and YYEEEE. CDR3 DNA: TGTGCCAGCAGCGACCAGGGGAATTCACCCCTCCACTTT. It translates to CASSDQGNSPLHF. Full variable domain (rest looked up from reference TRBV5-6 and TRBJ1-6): DAGVTQSPTHLIKTRGQQVTLRCSPKSGHDTVSWYQQALGQGPQFIFQYYEEEERQRGNFPDRFSGHQFPNYSSELNVNALLLGDSALYLCASSDQGNSPLHFGNGTRLTVT.

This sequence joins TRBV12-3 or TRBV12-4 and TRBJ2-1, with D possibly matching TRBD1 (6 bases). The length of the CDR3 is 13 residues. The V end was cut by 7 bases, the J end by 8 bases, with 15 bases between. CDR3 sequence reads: CASTLNTGHEQFF. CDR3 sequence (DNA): TGTGCCAGCACCCTGAATACAGGGCATGAGCAGTTCTTC.

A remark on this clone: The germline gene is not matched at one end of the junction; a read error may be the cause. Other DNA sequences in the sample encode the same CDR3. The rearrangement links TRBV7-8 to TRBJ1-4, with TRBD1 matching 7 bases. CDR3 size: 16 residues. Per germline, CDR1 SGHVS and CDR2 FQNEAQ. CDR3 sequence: CASSSPTGAREEKLFF. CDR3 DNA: TGTGCCAGCAGCTCTCCAACAGGGGCCAGGGAAGAAAAATTGTTTTTT. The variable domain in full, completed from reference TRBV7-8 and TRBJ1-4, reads GAGVSQSPRYKVAKRGQDVALRCDPISGHVSLFWYQQALGQGPEFLTYFQNEAQLDKSGLPSDRFFAERPEGSVSTLKIQRTQQEDSAVYLCASSSPTGAREEKLFFGSGTQLSVL.

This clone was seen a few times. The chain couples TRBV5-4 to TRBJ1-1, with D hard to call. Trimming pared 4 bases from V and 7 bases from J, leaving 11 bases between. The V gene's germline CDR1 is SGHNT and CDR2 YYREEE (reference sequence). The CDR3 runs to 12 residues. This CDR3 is CASSQPHNEAFF. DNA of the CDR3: TGTGCCAGCAGCCAACCCCACAATGAAGCTTTCTTT.

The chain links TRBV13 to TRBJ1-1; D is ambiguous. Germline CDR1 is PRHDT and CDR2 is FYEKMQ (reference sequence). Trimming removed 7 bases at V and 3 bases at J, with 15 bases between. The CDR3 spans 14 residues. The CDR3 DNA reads TGTGCCAGCACCCGGGAAGGGCGATACACTGAAGCTTTCTTT. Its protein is CASTREGRYTEAFF.

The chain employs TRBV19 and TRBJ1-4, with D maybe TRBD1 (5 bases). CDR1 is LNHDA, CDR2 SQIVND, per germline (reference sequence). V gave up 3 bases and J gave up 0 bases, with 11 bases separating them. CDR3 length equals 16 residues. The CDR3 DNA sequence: TGTGCCAGTAGTATTGGGACTTTTTCAACTAATGAAAAACTGTTTTTT. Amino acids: CASSIGTFSTNEKLFF.

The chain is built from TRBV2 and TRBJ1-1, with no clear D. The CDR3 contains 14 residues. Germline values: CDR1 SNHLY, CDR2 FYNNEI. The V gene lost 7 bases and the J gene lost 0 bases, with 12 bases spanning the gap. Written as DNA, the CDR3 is TGTGCCAGCACCTTGCAACCTATGAACACTGAAGCTTTCTTT. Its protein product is CASTLQPMNTEAFF.

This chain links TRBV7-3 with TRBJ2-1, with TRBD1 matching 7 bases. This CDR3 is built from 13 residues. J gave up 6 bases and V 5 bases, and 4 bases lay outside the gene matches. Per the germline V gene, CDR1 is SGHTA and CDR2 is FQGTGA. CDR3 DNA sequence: TGTGCCAGCAGCCCCCGGGACAGCAATGAGCAGTTCTTC. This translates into CASSPRDSNEQFF.

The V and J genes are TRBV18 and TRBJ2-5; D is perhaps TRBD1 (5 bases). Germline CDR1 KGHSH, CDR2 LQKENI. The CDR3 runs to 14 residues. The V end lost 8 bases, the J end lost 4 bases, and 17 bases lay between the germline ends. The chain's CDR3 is CASSEGARPETQYF. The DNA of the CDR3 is TGTGCCAGCAGCGAAGGGGCCCGACCAGAGACCCAGTACTTC.

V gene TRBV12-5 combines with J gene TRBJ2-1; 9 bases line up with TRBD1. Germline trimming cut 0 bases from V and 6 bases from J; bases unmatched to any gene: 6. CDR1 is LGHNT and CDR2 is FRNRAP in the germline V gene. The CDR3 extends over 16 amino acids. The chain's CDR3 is CASGLVRQGGPNEQFF. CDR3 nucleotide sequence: TGTGCTAGTGGTTTGGTACGACAGGGGGGGCCCAATGAGCAGTTCTTC.

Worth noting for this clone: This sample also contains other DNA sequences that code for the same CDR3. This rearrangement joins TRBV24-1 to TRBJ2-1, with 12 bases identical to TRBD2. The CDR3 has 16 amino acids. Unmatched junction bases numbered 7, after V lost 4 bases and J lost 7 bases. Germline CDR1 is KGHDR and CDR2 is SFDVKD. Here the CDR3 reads CATSDPSGGARNEQFF. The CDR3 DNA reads TGTGCCACCAGTGACCCTAGCGGGGGGGCGAGAAATGAGCAGTTCTTC.

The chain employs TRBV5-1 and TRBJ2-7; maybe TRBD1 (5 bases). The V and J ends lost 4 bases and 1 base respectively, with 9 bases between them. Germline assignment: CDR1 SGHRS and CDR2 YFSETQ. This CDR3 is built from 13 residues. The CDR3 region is CASSRTPSYEQYF. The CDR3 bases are TGCGCCAGCAGCCGGACACCTTCCTACGAGCAGTACTTC.

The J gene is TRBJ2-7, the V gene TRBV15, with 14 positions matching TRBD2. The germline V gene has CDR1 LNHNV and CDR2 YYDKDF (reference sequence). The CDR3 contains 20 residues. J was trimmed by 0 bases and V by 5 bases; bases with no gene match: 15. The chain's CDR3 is CATSSRGTSGGDLSSYEQYF. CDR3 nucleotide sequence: TGTGCCACCAGCTCTCGGGGGACTAGCGGGGGTGACCTGAGCTCCTACGAGCAGTACTTC.

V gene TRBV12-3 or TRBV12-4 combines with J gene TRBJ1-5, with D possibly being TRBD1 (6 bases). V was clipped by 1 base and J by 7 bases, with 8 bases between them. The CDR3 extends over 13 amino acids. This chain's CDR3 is CASSLEGVQPQHF. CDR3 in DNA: TGTGCCAGCAGTTTAGAGGGGGTCCAGCCCCAGCATTTT.

CDR3 bases: TGTGCCAGCAGCGTAGGACAGGGGTCGAACACTGAAGCTTTCTTT. Translating gives CASSVGQGSNTEAFF. The chain couples TRBV9 to TRBJ1-1, with 8 bases matching TRBD1. The V gene's germline CDR1 is SGDLS and CDR2 YYNGEE. There are 15 residues in the CDR3. The V gene end was trimmed by 0 bases and the J gene end by 1 base; junction bases not matched to a gene: 2.